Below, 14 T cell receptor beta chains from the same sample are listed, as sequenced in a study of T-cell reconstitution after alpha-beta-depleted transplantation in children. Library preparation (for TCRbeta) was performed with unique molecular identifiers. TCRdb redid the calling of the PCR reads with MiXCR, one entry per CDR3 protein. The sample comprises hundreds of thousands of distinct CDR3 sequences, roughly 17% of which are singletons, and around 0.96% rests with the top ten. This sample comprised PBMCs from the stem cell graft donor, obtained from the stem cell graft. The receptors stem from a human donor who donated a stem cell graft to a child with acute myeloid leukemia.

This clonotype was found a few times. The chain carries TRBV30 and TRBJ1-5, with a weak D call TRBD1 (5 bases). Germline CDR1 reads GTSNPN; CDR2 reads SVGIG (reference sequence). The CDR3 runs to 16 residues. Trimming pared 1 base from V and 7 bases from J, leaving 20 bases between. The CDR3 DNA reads TGTGCCTGGAGTGCCGGGGATGGGGGAGTTTACCAGCCCCAGCATTTT. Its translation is CAWSAGDGGVYQPQHF.

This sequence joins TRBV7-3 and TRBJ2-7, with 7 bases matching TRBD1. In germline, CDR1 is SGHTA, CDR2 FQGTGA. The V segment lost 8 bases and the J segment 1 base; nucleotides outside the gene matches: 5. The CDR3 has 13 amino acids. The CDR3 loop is CASALTGSYEQYF. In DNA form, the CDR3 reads TGTGCCAGCGCCTTGACAGGGTCCTACGAGCAGTACTTC. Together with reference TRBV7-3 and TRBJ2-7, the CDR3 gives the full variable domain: GAGVSQTPSNKVTEKGKYVELRCDPISGHTALYWYRQSLGQGPEFLIYFQGTGAADDSGLPNDRFFAVRPEGSVSTLKIQRTERGDSAVYLCASALTGSYEQYFGPGTRLTVT.

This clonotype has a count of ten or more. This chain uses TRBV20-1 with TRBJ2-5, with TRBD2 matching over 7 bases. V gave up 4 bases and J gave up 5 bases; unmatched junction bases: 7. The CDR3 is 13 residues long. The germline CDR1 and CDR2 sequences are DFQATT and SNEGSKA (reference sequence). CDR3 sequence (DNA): TGCAGTGCTAAAGCCGGGACTAAGGAGACCCAGTACTTC. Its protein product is CSAKAGTKETQYF.

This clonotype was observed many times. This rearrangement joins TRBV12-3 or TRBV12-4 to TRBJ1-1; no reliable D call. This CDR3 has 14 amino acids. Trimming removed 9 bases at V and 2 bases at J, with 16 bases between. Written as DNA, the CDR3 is TGTGCCAGTTGCGACTTCGGGAGAAACACTGAAGCTTTCTTT. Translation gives CASCDFGRNTEAFF.

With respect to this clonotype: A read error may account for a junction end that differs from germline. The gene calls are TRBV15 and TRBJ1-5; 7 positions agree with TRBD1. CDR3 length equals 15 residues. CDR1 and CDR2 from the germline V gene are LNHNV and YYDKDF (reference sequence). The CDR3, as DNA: TGTGCCACCAGCAGAGATGGACAGGAAAATCAGCCCCAGCGTTTT. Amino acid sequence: CATSRDGQENQPQRF.

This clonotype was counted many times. CDR3 loop: CSAEGQQNTEAFF. The DNA of the CDR3 is TGCAGTGCTGAGGGACAGCAGAACACTGAAGCTTTCTTT. The V and J genes are TRBV20-1 and TRBJ1-1, with 7 nucleotides matching TRBD1. Germline CDR1 DFQATT, CDR2 SNEGSKA (reference sequence). This CDR3 is built from 13 residues. The V gene end was trimmed by 5 bases and the J gene end by 1 base; junction bases not matched to a gene: 4.

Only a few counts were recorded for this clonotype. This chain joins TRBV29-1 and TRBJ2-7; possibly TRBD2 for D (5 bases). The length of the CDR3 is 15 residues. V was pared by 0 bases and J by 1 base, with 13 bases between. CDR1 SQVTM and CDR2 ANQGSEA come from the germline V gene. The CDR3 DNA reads TGCAGCGTTGAAGATCAAGGACGGGAATCCTACGAGCAGTACTTC. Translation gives CSVEDQGRESYEQYF.

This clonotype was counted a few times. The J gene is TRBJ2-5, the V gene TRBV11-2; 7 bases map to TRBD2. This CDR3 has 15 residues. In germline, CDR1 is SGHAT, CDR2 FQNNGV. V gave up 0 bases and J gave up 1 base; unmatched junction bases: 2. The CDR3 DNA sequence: TGTGCCAGCAGCTTAGAAGCGGGGAGCCAAGAGACCCAGTACTTC. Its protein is CASSLEAGSQETQYF.

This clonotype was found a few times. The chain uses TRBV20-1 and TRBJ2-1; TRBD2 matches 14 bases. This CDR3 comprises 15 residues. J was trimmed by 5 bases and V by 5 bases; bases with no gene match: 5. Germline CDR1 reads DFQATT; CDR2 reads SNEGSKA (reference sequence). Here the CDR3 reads CSARLAGGRHNEQFF. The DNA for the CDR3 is TGCAGTGCTCGACTAGCGGGGGGGCGCCACAATGAGCAGTTCTTC.

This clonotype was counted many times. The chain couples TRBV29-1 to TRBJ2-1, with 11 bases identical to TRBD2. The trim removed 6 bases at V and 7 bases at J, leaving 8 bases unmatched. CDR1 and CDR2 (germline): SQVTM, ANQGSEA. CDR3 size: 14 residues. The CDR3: CSVAGTSGVNEQFF. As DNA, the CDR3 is TGCAGCGTCGCCGGGACTAGCGGCGTGAATGAGCAGTTCTTC.

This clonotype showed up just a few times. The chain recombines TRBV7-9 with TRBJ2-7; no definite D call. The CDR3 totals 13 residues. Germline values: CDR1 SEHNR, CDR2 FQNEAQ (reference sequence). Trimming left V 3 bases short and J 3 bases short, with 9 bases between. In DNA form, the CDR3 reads TGTGCCAGCAGCTTCGCCCACATCTACGAGCAGTACTTC. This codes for CASSFAHIYEQYF.

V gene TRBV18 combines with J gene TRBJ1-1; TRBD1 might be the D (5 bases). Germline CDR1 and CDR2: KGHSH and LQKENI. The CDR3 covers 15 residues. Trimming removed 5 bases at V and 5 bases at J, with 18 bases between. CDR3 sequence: CASSSFQGGGTEAFF. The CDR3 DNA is TGTGCCAGCTCATCGTTTCAGGGTGGTGGTACTGAAGCTTTCTTT.

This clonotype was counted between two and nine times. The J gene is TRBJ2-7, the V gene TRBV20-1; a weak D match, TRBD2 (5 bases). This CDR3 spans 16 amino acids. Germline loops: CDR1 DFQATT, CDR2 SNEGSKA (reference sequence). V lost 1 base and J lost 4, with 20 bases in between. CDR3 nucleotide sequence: TGCAGTGCTAGAGGCTTCGGAAAGACTAAAGTTTACGAGCAGTACTTC. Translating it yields CSARGFGKTKVYEQYF.

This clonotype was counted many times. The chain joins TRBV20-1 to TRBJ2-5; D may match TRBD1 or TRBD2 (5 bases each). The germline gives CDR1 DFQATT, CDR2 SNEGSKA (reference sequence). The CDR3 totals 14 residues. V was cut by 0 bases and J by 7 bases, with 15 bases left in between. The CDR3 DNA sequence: TGCAGTGCTAGAGATCGAGGGGTCCTGACGACCCAGTACTTC. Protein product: CSARDRGVLTTQYF.